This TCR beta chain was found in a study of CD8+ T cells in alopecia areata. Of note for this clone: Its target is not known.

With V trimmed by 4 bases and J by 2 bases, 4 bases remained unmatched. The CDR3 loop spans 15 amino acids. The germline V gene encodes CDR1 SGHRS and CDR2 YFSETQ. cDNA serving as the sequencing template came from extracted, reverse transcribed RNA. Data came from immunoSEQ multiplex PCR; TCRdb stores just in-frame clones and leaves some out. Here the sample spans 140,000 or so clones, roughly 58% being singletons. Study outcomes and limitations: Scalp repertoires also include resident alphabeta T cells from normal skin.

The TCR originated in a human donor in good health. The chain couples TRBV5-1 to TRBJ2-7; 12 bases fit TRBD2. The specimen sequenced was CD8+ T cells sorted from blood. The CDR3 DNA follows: TGCGCCAGCAGCCCAGGACTAGCGGGAACCTACGAGCAGTACTTC. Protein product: CASSPGLAGTYEQYF.